This passage covers 9 T cell receptor beta chains from one sample sequenced in a study of cytomegalovirus exposure and HLA in healthy donors. This table comes from immunoSEQ multiplex PCR, and its TCRdb copy is limited to in-frame clones, with some not included. The sample lists 90,000 to 130,000 clones; approximately 86% were seen once. Sequencing was carried out using PBMCs. The receptors originated from a woman aged 18-35 years in good health and CMV-seronegative.

The chain carries TRBV6-5 and TRBJ1-1, with D unclear. V was shortened by 7 bases and J by 0 bases, with 9 bases between the two germline ends. Germline CDR1 and CDR2: MNHEY and SVGAGI. The CDR3 runs 13 residues. DNA for the CDR3: TGTGCCAGCAATGAGGGTGTGAACACTGAAGCTTTCTTT. This sequence encodes CASNEGVNTEAFF.

The V call is TRBV30, the J call TRBJ1-3; no clear D. The V gene's germline CDR1 is GTSNPN and CDR2 SVGIG (reference sequence). V was clipped by 7 bases and J by 2 bases, with 12 bases between them. The CDR3 sequence is 13 residues long. The CDR3 spells CALETQAGNTIYF. Written as DNA, the CDR3 is TGTGCCTTGGAGACTCAAGCTGGAAACACCATATATTTT.

The V call is TRBV7-9, the J call TRBJ1-1; D call uncertain. V lost 7 bases to trimming and J lost 1 base, with 4 bases between them. CDR1 and CDR2 from the germline V gene are SEHNR and FQNEAQ (reference sequence). The CDR3 has 11 residues. In nucleotides, the CDR3 is TGTGCCAGCATCCAGAACACTGAAGCTTTCTTT. Translating gives CASIQNTEAFF.

This clone was detected once. The V call is TRBV13, the J call TRBJ1-3, with 7 bases aligning to TRBD1. This CDR3 comprises 19 residues. Germline lookup yields CDR1 PRHDT and CDR2 FYEKMQ (reference sequence). J gave up 0 bases and V 5 bases, and 16 bases lay outside the gene matches. The CDR3 region is CASSPRRQGPISSGNTIYF. DNA for the CDR3: TGTGCCAGCAGCCCGCGAAGACAGGGCCCCATTTCCTCTGGAAACACCATATATTTT.

The chain couples TRBV11-2 to TRBJ2-1, with TRBD2 matching over 7 bases. CDR1 SGHAT and CDR2 FQNNGV come from the germline V gene. The ends lost 7 bases at V and 12 bases at J; junction bases unmatched: 18. The CDR3 runs to 15 residues. CDR3: CASTFNGGTWNGQFF. The CDR3, as DNA: TGTGCCAGCACCTTCAACGGGGGGACCTGGAACGGGCAGTTCTTC.

The chain employs TRBV5-1 and TRBJ2-5; weak D call: TRBD1 (5 bases). The V gene's germline CDR1 is SGHRS and CDR2 YFSETQ. V was pared by 3 bases and J by 3 bases, with 18 bases between. The CDR3 runs to 16 residues. The CDR3 DNA follows: TGCGCCAGCAGCTCCTTTCTTGGGGAAGGGGAAGAGACCCAGTACTTC. Translating gives CASSSFLGEGEETQYF.

This chain joins TRBV4-1 and TRBJ2-2; TRBD2 aligns across 13 bases. Germline-derived CDR1 and CDR2 are MGHRA and YSYEKL. Trimming removed 3 bases from V and 7 bases from J; junction bases left unmatched: 8. This CDR3 spans 17 amino acids. The CDR3 here is CASSHVLAGGPNGELFF. DNA of the CDR3: TGCGCCAGCAGCCACGTACTAGCGGGGGGGCCAAACGGGGAGCTGTTTTTT.

The chain carries TRBV5-1 and TRBJ2-5; possibly TRBD2 for D (6 bases). From germline, CDR1 is SGHRS and CDR2 YFSETQ. The CDR3 runs 14 residues. V was clipped by 4 bases and J by 1 base, with 11 bases between them. The CDR3 loop reads CASSQGLLQETQYF. The CDR3 DNA reads TGCGCCAGCAGCCAGGGACTCCTCCAAGAGACCCAGTACTTC. The full variable domain, rest sourced from reference TRBV5-1 and TRBJ2-5, is KAGVTQTPRYLIKTRGQQVTLSCSPISGHRSVSWYQQTPGQGLQFLFEYFSETQRNKGNFPGRFSGRQFSNSRSEMNVSTLELGDSALYLCASSQGLLQETQYFGPGTRLLVL.

The count of this clone is one. The chain joins TRBV7-3 to TRBJ2-1, with D unclear. The CDR3 is made up of 15 amino acids. Germline V gene data show CDR1 as SGHTA and CDR2 as FQGTGA. Trimming shortened V by 4 bases and J by 9 bases, and 19 bases separated the two germline ends. CDR3 sequence reads: CASSSQSLERSEQFF. Written as DNA, the CDR3 is TGTGCCAGCAGCTCCCAGTCCCTAGAAAGGAGTGAGCAGTTCTTC.